A selection of T cell receptor beta chains follows, all from one sample in a study of Graves' ophthalmopathy and Graves' hyperthyroidism. One entry per CDR3 protein, called by TCRdb with MiXCR from the multiplex PCR reads. The sample has hundreds of thousands of distinct CDR3 sequences, about a fifth seen once. Specimen: peripheral blood. These receptors originate from a woman aged 18-30 years with stable Graves' hyperthyroidism. Some clones in this sample may be carry-over from other donors' samples. Each CDR3 is given with its conserved first and last residue. The D gene is left open where the match is weak. Expanded clones are given a class, and other clones once, few, many or no size at all.

V,J,size,D,CDR3,DNA
TRBV19,TRBJ1-6,many,TRBD1,CASTRTGLESPLHF,TGTGCCAGTACCAGGACAGGCTTAGAATCACCCCTCCACTTT
TRBV4-1,TRBJ1-5,many,-,CASSLRHPSNQPQHF,TGCGCCAGCAGCCTAAGACATCCTAGCAATCAGCCCCAGCATTTT
TRBV7-2,TRBJ2-7,-,-,CASSLERARQYF,TGTGCCAGCAGCTTGGAGCGGGCCAGGCAGTACTTC
TRBV28,TRBJ1-1,-,-,CASSFDRTFNTEAFF,TGTGCCAGCAGTTTCGACAGGACCTTCAACACTGAAGCTTTCTTT
TRBV30,TRBJ1-2,many,TRBD1,CAWEDRTYYGYTF,TGTGCCTGGGAGGACAGGACCTACTATGGCTACACCTTC
TRBV6-1,TRBJ1-3,many,-,CASSIGISGNTIYF,TGTGCCAGCAGCATCGGGATCTCTGGAAACACCATATATTTT
TRBV6-1,TRBJ2-7,many,TRBD1,CASRAGTGIDEQYF,TGTGCCAGCAGAGCCGGGACAGGGATTGACGAGCAGTACTTC
TRBV6-1,TRBJ2-7,many,TRBD2,CASSGRLAGGEQYF,TGTGCCAGCAGCGGTAGACTAGCGGGGGGCGAGCAGTACTTC
TRBV7-2,TRBJ1-1,many,-,CASSLASGRATEAFF,TGTGCCAGCAGCTTAGCCTCAGGGAGGGCCACTGAAGCTTTCTTT
TRBV6-1,TRBJ1-2,few,TRBD1,CASSRGTGNGYTF,TGTGCCAGCAGTCGTGGGACAGGGAATGGCTACACCTTC
TRBV20-1,TRBJ2-5,many,TRBD2,CSAWPGGETQYF,TGCAGTGCGTGGCCGGGGGGGGAGACCCAGTACTTC
TRBV7-3,TRBJ1-1,many,TRBD1,CASSLWQGAEAFF,TGTGCCAGCAGCTTATGGCAGGGGGCTGAAGCTTTCTTT
TRBV29-1,TRBJ2-7,many,-,CSVEMGGVHEQYF,TGCAGCGTTGAGATGGGTGGGGTTCACGAGCAGTACTTC
TRBV4-1,TRBJ1-5,-,-,CASSSQESNQPQHF,TGCGCCAGCAGTTCACAGGAGAGCAATCAGCCCCAGCATTTT
TRBV7-2,TRBJ1-1,many,-,CASSFAVSTEAFF,TGTGCCAGCAGCTTTGCGGTTTCCACTGAAGCTTTCTTT
TRBV12-3/TRBV12-4,TRBJ1-1,many,-,CASSLQDTEAFF,TGTGCCAGCAGTCTACAGGACACTGAAGCTTTCTTT
TRBV5-1,TRBJ1-1,many,-,CASSLGGAQGTEAFF,TGCGCCAGCAGCTTGGGAGGCGCGCAAGGTACTGAAGCTTTCTTT
TRBV11-2,TRBJ2-5,-,TRBD2,CASSLFLAGGPKQETQYF,TGTGCCAGCAGCTTATTTTTAGCGGGGGGGCCGAAGCAAGAGACCCAGTACTTC
TRBV25-1,TRBJ2-7,many,-,CASSEYGGVSYEQYF,TGTGCCAGCAGTGAATACGGTGGGGTCTCCTACGAGCAGTACTTC
TRBV2,TRBJ2-2,-,-,CASSKTGSTGELFF,TGTGCCAGCAGTAAAACAGGGTCGACCGGGGAGCTGTTTTTT
TRBV24-1,TRBJ1-2,many,TRBD1,CATSDEGQAGYTF,TGTGCCACCAGTGATGAGGGACAGGCTGGCTACACCTTC
TRBV12-3/TRBV12-4,TRBJ1-2,-,-,CASSLSRDGYTF,TGTGCCAGCAGTTTAAGCAGAGATGGCTACACCTTC
TRBV19,TRBJ1-2,many,-,CASSISGKADYGYTF,TGTGCCAGTAGTATATCTGGGAAAGCTGACTATGGCTACACCTTC
TRBV2,TRBJ1-1,many,-,CASRTGTINTEAFF,TGTGCCAGCAGGACCGGGACAATCAACACTGAAGCTTTCTTT
TRBV12-3/TRBV12-4,TRBJ2-7,-,-,CACHRDGGWVKQYF,TGTGCCTGCCACCGGGACGGCGGATGGGTTAAGCAGTACTTC
TRBV6-5,TRBJ1-2,many,-,CASSPSGGYGYTF,TGTGCCAGCAGCCCCTCGGGAGGCTATGGCTACACCTTC
TRBV20-1,TRBJ1-5,-,-,CSAMLGSDNQPQHF,TGCAGTGCTATGCTAGGGTCAGACAATCAGCCCCAGCATTTT
TRBV3-1,TRBJ1-2,few,TRBD1,CASSQQGQGASGYTF,TGTGCCAGCAGCCAACAGGGACAGGGCGCTTCTGGCTACACCTTC
TRBV7-3,TRBJ1-1,many,-,CASSLMANTEAFF,TGTGCCAGCAGCTTAATGGCTAACACTGAAGCTTTCTTT
TRBV6-5,TRBJ2-5,many,-,CASSNTRLQETQYF,TGTGCCAGCAGTAATACACGGTTGCAAGAGACCCAGTACTTC
TRBV29-1,TRBJ2-7,many,-,CSVRGGGNYEQYF,TGCAGCGTTCGGGGAGGCGGTAACTACGAGCAGTACTTC
TRBV6-1,TRBJ2-7,many,TRBD1,CASSSGTGGLSYEQYF,TGTGCCAGCAGCTCCGGGACAGGTGGCCTATCCTACGAGCAGTACTTC
TRBV9,TRBJ1-6,once,-,CASSVGGGRGNSPLHF,TGTGCCAGCAGCGTAGGGGGGGGCAGGGGAAATTCACCCCTCCACTTT
TRBV5-6,TRBJ1-1,few,-,CASSFQGGYTEAFF,TGTGCCAGCAGCTTCCAGGGTGGATACACTGAAGCTTTCTTT
TRBV29-1,TRBJ1-1,many,-,CSVEEITGLEAFF,TGCAGCGTTGAAGAAATAACAGGACTTGAAGCTTTCTTT
TRBV19,TRBJ1-5,many,TRBD1,CASSIDWDRRNQPQHF,TGTGCCAGTAGTATAGATTGGGACAGGCGTAATCAGCCCCAGCATTTT
TRBV10-3,TRBJ1-6,few,TRBD1,CAIRRPGTGNSPLHF,TGTGCCATCAGACGACCCGGGACAGGCAATTCACCCCTCCACTTT
TRBV27,TRBJ2-2,few,TRBD2,CASSILAGVNGELFF,TGTGCCAGCAGTATACTAGCGGGAGTGAACGGGGAGCTGTTTTTT
TRBV12-3/TRBV12-4,TRBJ2-2,many,-,CASSFTRSRNTGELFF,TGTGCCAGCAGTTTCACGAGGAGTCGGAACACCGGGGAGCTGTTTTTT
TRBV13,TRBJ2-7,many,TRBD1,CASSDRQGFHEQYF,TGTGCCAGCAGCGACCGACAGGGGTTCCACGAGCAGTACTTC
TRBV6-5,TRBJ1-2,many,-,CASSLRDTDYGYTF,TGTGCCAGCAGTCTCCGGGACACAGACTATGGCTACACCTTC
TRBV6-1,TRBJ2-7,-,TRBD2,CASRAPGTSGGGEQYF,TGTGCCAGCAGAGCCCCTGGGACTAGCGGGGGCGGGGAGCAGTACTTC
TRBV28,TRBJ1-1,-,-,CASSLIDLNTEAFF,TGTGCCAGCAGTTTGATAGACCTAAACACTGAAGCTTTCTTT
TRBV12-3/TRBV12-4,TRBJ1-1,-,TRBD1,CASSRDSTRLNTEAFF,TGTGCCAGCAGTCGGGACAGCACAAGACTGAACACTGAAGCTTTCTTT
TRBV6-5,TRBJ2-7,many,-,CASSYSGLSKYEQYF,TGTGCCAGCAGTTACTCGGGACTGTCGAAATACGAGCAGTACTTC